A single sample is the source of the 28 T cell receptor beta chains below, sequenced in a study of glioma-infiltrating T cells. TCR alpha and beta CDR3 regions were amplified from RNA using iRepertoire nested multiplex PCR. MiXCR, applied by TCRdb to the multiplex PCR reads, yields one record per CDR3 protein. The repertoire includes roughly 190,000 distinct CDR3 sequences, 32% of them detected once, and over 20% sits in the top ten. The sequencing input was glioma tissue, nonneoplastic brain tissue, or PBMCs (not recorded which). These receptors were taken from a human donor with low-grade glioma or glioblastoma, undergoing nonglioma brain surgery, or in good health (not recorded which).

This clonotype was seen ten or more times. The gene calls are TRBV5-1 and TRBJ2-7; 10 nucleotides line up with TRBD1. CDR3 size: 14 residues. The V and J ends lost 5 bases and 5 bases, in that order; junction bases with no gene match: 7. The germline V gene encodes CDR1 SGHRS and CDR2 YFSETQ. This CDR3 is CASSPGQGLHEQYF. The DNA for the CDR3 is TGCGCCAGCAGTCCGGGACAGGGGCTCCACGAGCAGTACTTC.

On this clonotype itself: Given a much more abundant clone one base away, this may be a read error. This sequence joins TRBV10-3 and TRBJ1-1; no firm D call. Germline V gene sequence: CDR1 ENHRY, CDR2 SYGVKD. The CDR3 covers 13 residues. Trimming shortened V by 0 bases and J by 7 bases, and 9 bases separated the two germline ends. The CDR3 bases are TGTGCCATCAGTGAGTCCCGCACTTTTGAAGCTTTCTTT. Encoded protein: CAISESRTFEAFF.

V and J are TRBV6-2 or TRBV6-3 and TRBJ2-1, with D unclear. The V end lost 0 bases, the J end lost 0 bases, and 6 bases lay between the germline ends. Per germline, CDR1 MNHEY and CDR2 SVGEGT. The CDR3 is made up of 15 amino acids. The CDR3 DNA reads TGTGCCAGCAGTTACTCTACGGACTCCTACAATGAGCAGTTCTTC. This gives the protein CASSYSTDSYNEQFF.

This clonotype was observed many times. V is TRBV4-1 and J is TRBJ2-1; TRBD2 aligns across 9 bases. The CDR3 is made up of 15 amino acids. The germline CDR1 and CDR2 sequences are MGHRA and YSYEKL. V dropped 4 bases and J dropped 6; count of bases not matched to a gene: 7. Written as DNA, the CDR3 is TGCGCCAGCAGCCTCCCTAGCGGGAAGTTCAATGAGCAGTTCTTC. Translating it yields CASSLPSGKFNEQFF.

This clonotype was detected ten times or more. The V and J genes are TRBV20-1 and TRBJ2-1; D is uncertain. The V gene lost 3 bases and the J gene lost 3 bases, with 12 bases spanning the gap. CDR1 and CDR2 (germline): DFQATT, SNEGSKA (reference sequence). This CDR3 spans 14 amino acids. CDR3 region: CSASSWSIYNEQFF. The CDR3 DNA reads TGCAGTGCTAGTTCTTGGAGTATCTACAATGAGCAGTTCTTC.

The rearrangement uses TRBV19 and TRBJ2-5, with D perhaps TRBD1 (5 bases). Trimming removed 3 bases at V and 1 base at J, with 12 bases between. The CDR3 spans 15 residues. Per germline, CDR1 LNHDA and CDR2 SQIVND (reference sequence). The CDR3 bases are TGTGCCAGTAGTATGGGGCAGCCATTCCAAGAGACCCAGTACTTC. Its translation: CASSMGQPFQETQYF.

V is TRBV5-1 and J is TRBJ1-1; TRBD1 matches 12 bases. The germline CDR1 and CDR2 sequences are SGHRS and YFSETQ. This CDR3 is built from 14 residues. V shed 4 bases, J shed 7 bases, and the junction held 5 bases outside the gene matches. CDR3 amino acids: CASSLGTGGNEAFF. CDR3 bases: TGCGCCAGCAGCCTGGGGACAGGGGGCAATGAAGCTTTCTTT.

For the CDR3, the DNA is TGTGCCAGCAGCTTGTACAGGGCCCGTATTAGAGGTTACAATCAGCCCCAGCATTTT. It codes for CASSLYRARIRGYNQPQHF. V usage is TRBV5-4 and J usage is TRBJ1-5, with D possibly being TRBD1 (6 bases). CDR3 length: 19 amino acids. In germline, CDR1 is SGHNT, CDR2 YYREEE (reference sequence). Trimming shortened V by 1 base and J by 3 bases, and 23 bases separated the two germline ends.

Concerning this clonotype: Just one base apart from a much larger clone, this may be a read error. J is TRBJ2-5 and V is TRBV4-2; D is undetermined. The better agreement between TRBJ2-1 and the DNA end casts doubt on the J call. CDR3 length equals 12 residues. CDR1 is LGHNA, CDR2 YNFKEQ, per germline. CDR3 residues: CASSQDSYEQFF. Written as DNA, the CDR3 is TGTGCCAGCAGCCAAGACTCCTACGAGCAGTTCTTC.

This clonotype occurred many times. V and J are TRBV15 and TRBJ2-2; tentatively, D is TRBD1 (6 bases). Deletions cut 3 bases from V and 7 bases from J, with 12 bases between. This CDR3 comprises 14 residues. The germline CDR1 and CDR2 sequences are LNHNV and YYDKDF (reference sequence). CDR3 in amino acids: CATSRTGLSGELFF. DNA of the CDR3: TGTGCCACCAGCAGGACAGGATTGAGCGGGGAGCTGTTTTTT.

This clonotype has at least ten counts. The chain's CDR3 is CASSWTGGGNQPQHF. CDR3 in DNA: TGTGCCAGCAGTTGGACAGGGGGGGGCAATCAGCCCCAGCATTTT. V usage is TRBV6-1 and J usage is TRBJ1-5, with 10 bases aligning to TRBD1. This CDR3 contains 15 residues. V trimming: 5 bases; J trimming: 2 bases; junction bases outside the gene matches: 3. The V gene's germline CDR1 is MNHNS and CDR2 SASEGT.

This clonotype was observed many times. This chain connects TRBV5-4 to TRBJ1-4, with D unresolved. Deletions cut 5 bases from V and 6 bases from J, with 14 bases between. Germline assignment: CDR1 SGHNT and CDR2 YYREEE (reference sequence). CDR3 length equals 14 residues. CDR3 DNA sequence: TGTGCCAGCAGACTGACGGTGGATGATGAAAAACTGTTTTTT. Residues: CASRLTVDDEKLFF.

A note on this clonotype: A much larger clone sits a single nucleotide away, making a read error possible. The chain links TRBV10-3 to TRBJ1-5; D is perhaps TRBD1 (6 bases). The V gene lost 6 bases and the J gene lost 6 bases, with 12 bases spanning the gap. Germline CDR1 and CDR2: ENHRY and SYGVKD. This CDR3 is built from 13 residues. CDR3 coding DNA: TGTGCCATCAGGGACAGAGTGGGTCAGCCCCAGCATTTT. The encoded protein is CAIRDRVGQPQHF.

As for this clonotype: A much more abundant neighbour one base away suggests this may be a read error. The CDR3 DNA reads as TGCAGTGCTAGAAGGCCCCCGAGGAGTAGCGGGACTACTTTCACAGATACGCAGTATTTT. It yields the protein CSARRPPRSSGTTFTDTQYF. The chain carries TRBV20-1 and TRBJ2-3; 8 bases align to TRBD2. Germline CDR1 is DFQATT and CDR2 is SNEGSKA (reference sequence). V lost 2 bases and J lost 2; bases outside the gene matches: 21. The CDR3 is 20 residues long.

CDR3 nucleotides: TGTGCCAGCAGTCCCAGGAGGAGACTCGATGAAAAACTGTTTTTT. This encodes CASSPRRRLDEKLFF. The chain employs TRBV6-5 and TRBJ1-4; D unclear. The CDR3 contains 15 residues. Germline loops: CDR1 MNHEY, CDR2 SVGAGI. V lost 5 bases, J lost 6 bases, and 16 bases lay in between.

To note about this clonotype: A much larger clone lies one base from this, so it may be a read error. V and J are TRBV5-4 and TRBJ2-7, with 7 bases matching TRBD2. Trimming at V came to 5 bases and at J to 2 bases, leaving 7 bases not matched to a gene. The CDR3 spans 14 residues. Germline CDR1 and CDR2: SGHNT and YYREEE (reference sequence). The CDR3, as DNA: TGTGCCAGCAGTAAAGGGAGGGCCACCTACGAGCAGTACTTC. Translated: CASSKGRATYEQYF.

A few counts support this clonotype. The CDR3 region has the DNA TGCGCCAGCAGCTTAAGTCGACTAGCGGATAGCTCCTACGAGCAGTACTTC. Protein sequence: CASSLSRLADSSYEQYF. This chain links TRBV5-1 with TRBJ2-7, with TRBD2 identical over 9 bases. The ends lost 2 bases at V and 0 bases at J; junction bases unmatched: 9. The germline V gene encodes CDR1 SGHRS and CDR2 YFSETQ. There are 17 residues in the CDR3.

The CDR3 loop is CASSSPGVRGPPIYF. DNA for the CDR3: TGTGCCAGCAGTTCGCCCGGGGTTCGTGGCCCCCCCATATATTTT. This chain connects TRBV6-5 to TRBJ1-3, with D hard to call. CDR1 and CDR2 from the germline V gene are MNHEY and SVGAGI. There are 15 residues in the CDR3. The germline V and J ends were trimmed by 4 bases and 11 bases, with 21 bases remaining between them.

Concerning this clonotype: A much bigger clone sits one base away, suggesting this may be a read error. This chain uses TRBV5-1 with TRBJ2-1, with D unclear. The CDR3 is made up of 14 amino acids. Looked up from germline, CDR1 is SGHRS and CDR2 is YFSETQ. V was clipped by 0 bases and J by 5 bases, with 9 bases between them. Written as DNA, the CDR3 is TGCGCCAGCAGCTTGGTGAAACACGACAATGAGCAGTTCTTC. This codes for CASSLVKHDNEQFF.

This clonotype was observed many times. The CDR3, as DNA: TGTGCCAGTAGTATTACGGGAGGGTCTCCCAATGAGCAGTTCTTC. Amino acids: CASSITGGSPNEQFF. The chain is built from TRBV19 and TRBJ2-1; 8 nucleotides agree with TRBD2. The CDR3 consists of 15 residues. V was pared by 3 bases and J by 6 bases, with 7 bases of the junction left unmatched. Germline V gene sequence: CDR1 LNHDA, CDR2 SQIVND (reference sequence). The full variable domain, completed using reference TRBV19 and TRBJ2-1, is DGGITQSPKYLFRKEGQNVTLSCEQNLNHDAMYWYRQDPGQGLRLIYYSQIVNDFQKGDIAEGYSVSREKKESFPLTVTSAQKNPTAFYLCASSITGGSPNEQFFGPGTRLTVL.

The V gene is TRBV7-9, the J gene TRBJ2-7; 14 positions match TRBD2. With V trimmed by 7 bases and J by 3 bases, 8 bases remained unmatched. From germline, CDR1 is SEHNR and CDR2 FQNEAQ (reference sequence). The CDR3 loop spans 16 amino acids. The CDR3 sequence is CASTSGTSGSIYEQYF. In DNA, the CDR3 is TGTGCCAGCACCTCCGGGACTAGCGGGAGTATCTACGAGCAGTACTTC.

This clonotype showed up many times. V is TRBV6-2 or TRBV6-3 and J is TRBJ1-5, with D hard to call. V lost 0 bases and J 7 bases, leaving 4 bases between the germline ends. The germline V gene has CDR1 MNHEY and CDR2 SVGEGT. The CDR3 is 12 residues long. CDR3 region: CASSYSLQPQHF. For the CDR3, the DNA is TGTGCCAGCAGTTACTCATTACAGCCCCAGCATTTT.

Ten or more counts support this clonotype. The CDR3 sequence: CASSQGGQGYEQYF. As DNA, the CDR3 is TGCGCCAGCAGCCAAGGGGGACAGGGCTACGAGCAGTACTTC. The chain couples TRBV4-1 to TRBJ2-7; 9 bases map to TRBD1. CDR1 and CDR2 (germline): MGHRA, YSYEKL. The V segment lost 1 base and the J segment 3 bases; nucleotides outside the gene matches: 1. The CDR3 has 14 amino acids.

This clonotype appeared many times. This rearrangement joins TRBV15 to TRBJ1-5; 10 positions agree with TRBD1. The CDR3 spans 18 residues. V shed 1 base and J 2 bases; nucleotides not matched to a gene: 8. Germline CDR1 LNHNV, CDR2 YYDKDF (reference sequence). CDR3 region: CATSRGSGTGVGNQPQHF. In DNA form, the CDR3 reads TGTGCCACCAGCAGAGGGAGCGGGACAGGGGTGGGCAATCAGCCCCAGCATTTT.

On this clonotype: A much larger clone differs by one base, so this may be a read error. The V gene is TRBV4-3, the J gene TRBJ2-7; D is unclear. Germline CDR1 reads LGHNA; CDR2 reads YSLEER. The CDR3 is 16 amino acids. The CDR3 loop is CASTQDFQAGLYEQYF. Written as DNA, the CDR3 is TGCGCCAGCACCCAAGATTTCCAGGCAGGCCTCTACGAGCAGTACTTC.

This clonotype was seen ten or more times. The chain joins TRBV19 to TRBJ2-3; 13 positions match TRBD2. Germline CDR1 is LNHDA and CDR2 is SQIVND (reference sequence). Trimming at V came to 5 bases and at J to 4 bases, leaving 3 bases not matched to a gene. CDR3 length: 15 residues. The CDR3 DNA reads TGTGCCAGTAGTCGGACTAGCGGGAGTGCAGATACGCAGTATTTT. Its protein is CASSRTSGSADTQYF.

On this clonotype itself: A read error may explain this, as a much larger clone is one base away. The chain carries TRBV7-2 and TRBJ2-3, with 9 bases lining up with TRBD1. With V trimmed by 5 bases and J by 3 bases, 12 bases remained unmatched. This CDR3 contains 17 residues. Germline lookup yields CDR1 SGHTA and CDR2 FQGNSA. The CDR3 spells CASSTPSGTGKTDTQYF. CDR3 DNA sequence: TGTGCCAGCAGCACCCCCTCCGGGACAGGGAAGACAGATACGCAGTATTTT.

This clonotype was picked up many times. This rearrangement joins TRBV28 to TRBJ1-1, with D uncertain. V lost 6 bases, J lost 1 base, and 3 bases lay in between. The germline V gene has CDR1 MDHEN and CDR2 SYDVKM. The CDR3 loop spans 11 amino acids. The DNA for the CDR3 is TGTGCCAGCAGGACGAACACTGAAGCTTTCTTT. Encoded protein: CASRTNTEAFF.